Following are 3 T cell receptor beta chains from one sample sequenced in a study of T cell repertoires in cytomegalovirus infection. One entry per CDR3 protein results from TCRdb running MiXCR on the reads. The repertoire consists of more than 75,000 distinct CDR3 sequences, with 25% to 30% occurring once and the leading ten covering roughly 70%. These TCRs' antigens remain unknown. This sample comprised CD8+ T cells from cultured PBMCs, obtained from culture after CMV antigen stimulation. The source is a human donor in good health (CMV status not recorded). Some clones in this sample may be carry-over from other donors' samples.

This clonotype appeared many times. The CDR3 spells CASSGLAGGTSTDTQYF. The CDR3 DNA reads as TGCGCCAGCAGCGGACTAGCGGGGGGCACTAGCACAGATACGCAGTATTTT. V gene TRBV10-2 combines with J gene TRBJ2-3; 14 nucleotides line up with TRBD2. The CDR3 spans 17 residues. After removal of 6 bases from V and 0 bases from J, the junction contained 5 bases not matched to a gene. CDR1 is WSHSY and CDR2 is SAAADI in the germline V gene.

This clonotype was recorded only once. The chain couples TRBV7-6 to TRBJ2-7, with unresolved D. V gave up 1 base and J gave up 0 bases, with 10 bases separating them. CDR3 length equals 15 residues. In germline, CDR1 is SGHVS, CDR2 FNYEAQ. The CDR3 bases are TGTGCCAGCAGCTTAGAAGTCGCAAGCTCCTACGAGCAGTACTTC. Translated, it gives CASSLEVASSYEQYF.

The chain joins TRBV7-9 to TRBJ2-3; D perhaps matches TRBD2 (6 bases). V shed 2 bases and J shed 0 bases, with 15 bases lying between them. The CDR3 has 17 residues. The germline V gene encodes CDR1 SEHNR and CDR2 FQNEAQ (reference sequence). The CDR3 DNA is TGTGCCAGCAGCTTATACGGCTACGGGGGAAGCACAGATACGCAGTATTTT. Encoded protein: CASSLYGYGGSTDTQYF.